These T cell receptor beta chains were read from a single sample in a study of CD8 T cells in Susac syndrome. TCRdb reprocessed the immunoSEQ multiplex PCR reads via MiXCR and lists one record per CDR3 protein. Here the sample spans some 170,000 distinct CDR3 sequences, roughly 95% being singletons. The sequenced sample was CD4+ T cells from PBMCs. All receptors come from a human donor with multiple sclerosis. CDR3s include the opening cysteine and the closing phenylalanine or tryptophan. The D gene is left open where the match is weak. Clone size is stated in some rows and not others, as once, few, many or a class when expanded.

V	D	size	J	DNA	CDR3
TRBV6-4	TRBD2	once	TRBJ2-1	TGTGCCAGCAGTGACTCGTTCTCTCGAGCGGGAGATTCTACGTTCTACAATGAGCAGTTCTTC	CASSDSFSRAGDSTFYNEQFF
TRBV19	TRBD2	-	TRBJ2-2	TGTGCCAGTAGTACAACCGGGACTAGCGGTACCGGGGAGCTGTTTTTT	CASSTTGTSGTGELFF
TRBV6-2/TRBV6-3	TRBD1	-	TRBJ2-6	TGTGCCAGCAGTTACGGTTACAGGGGGTCTGGGGCCAACGTCCTGACTTTC	CASSYGYRGSGANVLTF
TRBV27	-	-	TRBJ1-1	TGTGCCAGCAGTTCCTTGGCAGGGTCTTTCATGAACACTGAAGCTTTCTTT	CASSSLAGSFMNTEAFF
TRBV20-1	TRBD1	-	TRBJ2-7	TGCAGTGCTAGCAGCCGACAGGGGAGATTAGGCGAGCAGTACTTC	CSASSRQGRLGEQYF
TRBV10-3	-	-	TRBJ2-2	TGTGCCATCAGTGGAGACGCCTCCGGCTCCACCGGGGAGCTGTTTTTT	CAISGDASGSTGELFF
TRBV2	-	-	TRBJ2-3	TGTGCCAGCAGTGGGGTCTCGGGACTTTCAGATACGCAGTATTTT	CASSGVSGLSDTQYF
TRBV20-1	-	-	TRBJ2-1	TGCAGTGCTAGCAGGAATGAGCAGTTCTTC	CSASRNEQFF
TRBV29-1	-	-	TRBJ1-2	TGCAGCGTTCAGGGGTTCTATGGCTACACCTTC	CSVQGFYGYTF
TRBV29-1	TRBD1	-	TRBJ2-7	TGCAGCGTTGCCCGGACAGGGACCCACGAGCAGTACTTC	CSVARTGTHEQYF
TRBV20-1	-	-	TRBJ1-3	TGCAGTGCTAGAGAGGACTCCCATTGGCGGGGGCAATATTTT	CSAREDSHWRGQYF
TRBV19	TRBD2	-	TRBJ2-2	TGTGCCAGCGCCCGAGTAGCGGGGAACACCGGGGAGCTGTTTTTT	CASARVAGNTGELFF
TRBV7-2	TRBD2	-	TRBJ2-5	TGTGCCAGCAGACCTATAGCGGGAGCGGAGACCCAGTACTTC	CASRPIAGAETQYF
TRBV2	-	-	TRBJ2-1	TGTGCCAGCAGTGACACGGGTATTAGCTCCTACAATGAGCAGTTCTTC	CASSDTGISSYNEQFF
TRBV7-2	-	-	TRBJ1-1	TGTGCCAGCAAAGTTTGGGAGTGGACTGAAGCTTTCTTT	CASKVWEWTEAFF
TRBV12-3/TRBV12-4	-	-	TRBJ1-1	TGTGCCAGCAGTTCGAAAAGTGGCACTGAAGCTTTCTTT	CASSSKSGTEAFF
TRBV20-1	-	-	TRBJ2-5	TGCAGTGCTAGAGAACGTGGGGTGGTGGAGACCCAGTACTTC	CSARERGVVETQYF
TRBV15	-	-	TRBJ1-6	TGTGCCACCAGCAGAGATCTGGACAGTAATTCACCCCTCCACTTT	CATSRDLDSNSPLHF
TRBV11-2	TRBD2	-	TRBJ2-2	TGTGCCAGCAGCCCCCTAGCGGGAGCGAACACCGGGGAGCTGTTTTTT	CASSPLAGANTGELFF
TRBV29-1	-	-	TRBJ1-1	TGCAGCGTTGAAGGCTCTCACACTGAAGCTTTCTTT	CSVEGSHTEAFF
TRBV5-1	TRBD2	-	TRBJ2-3	TGCGCCAGCAGCTTGACTAGCGGCACAGATACGCAGTATTTT	CASSLTSGTDTQYF
TRBV4-1	TRBD1	-	TRBJ2-7	TGCGCCAGCAGCCAAGCCCAGGGACAGTCATACTCCGGGCAGTACTTC	CASSQAQGQSYSGQYF
TRBV9	TRBD1	-	TRBJ2-2	TGTGCCAGCAGCCGCGGGACAGGGTCCATCTTCGGGGAGCTGTTTTTT	CASSRGTGSIFGELFF
TRBV4-2	-	-	TRBJ1-2	TGTGCCAGCAGCCAAGATAGGGCTGGCTACACCTTC	CASSQDRAGYTF
TRBV29-1	-	-	TRBJ2-2	TGCAGCGTTGAGCTGGAGAACACCGGGGAGCTGTTTTTT	CSVELENTGELFF
TRBV20-1	-	-	TRBJ2-5	TGCAGTGCTAGGGCCGAGGGCCAGTACTTC	CSARAEGQYF
TRBV7-2	-	once	TRBJ1-2	TGTGCCAGCAGCTTAGGAGTTATGGGGACTCATGGCTACACCTTC	CASSLGVMGTHGYTF
TRBV30	-	-	TRBJ1-1	TGTGCCTGGTCTCAACAGGGTTTGACTGAAGCTTTCTTT	CAWSQQGLTEAFF
TRBV6-1	-	-	TRBJ2-6	TGTGCCAGCAGAGGGACACCGACTTCCTCTGGGGCCAACGTCCTGACTTTC	CASRGTPTSSGANVLTF
TRBV5-6	-	-	TRBJ1-3	TGTGCCAGCAGCTGGGAAAACACCATATATTTT	CASSWENTIYF
TRBV18	-	-	TRBJ2-3	TGTGCCAGCTCACGGGAACTCCCGAGCACAGATACGCAGTATTTT	CASSRELPSTDTQYF
TRBV2	TRBD1	-	TRBJ1-5	TGTGCCAGCAGCCGACAGGGGGTCCAGGGGGAGCCCCAGCATTTT	CASSRQGVQGEPQHF
TRBV29-1	TRBD1	-	TRBJ2-7	TGCAGCGTTGCAGGGGGACCCTACGAGCAGTACTTC	CSVAGGPYEQYF
TRBV27	TRBD1	-	TRBJ1-3	TGTGCCAGCAGTACCACGGGACAGGGGCGAGGAAACACCATATATTTT	CASSTTGQGRGNTIYF
TRBV5-6	TRBD2	-	TRBJ2-5	TGTGCCAGCAGCTTGGAGACTAGCGGGCAGGAAGAGACCCAGTACTTC	CASSLETSGQEETQYF
TRBV29-1	TRBD2	-	TRBJ2-1	TGCAGCGTTGATCTCGCGGGAGGGCGAAATGAGCAGTTCTTC	CSVDLAGGRNEQFF
TRBV9	TRBD2	-	TRBJ2-3	TGTGCCAGCAGCGTAGCAGCGGGAGCGGAGGCGCAGTATTTT	CASSVAAGAEAQYF
TRBV19	TRBD1	-	TRBJ1-4	TGTGCCAGTAGTATGTGGACAGGGGAAGAAGAAAAACTGTTTTTT	CASSMWTGEEEKLFF
TRBV5-1	-	-	TRBJ1-4	TGCGCCAGCAGTAGAGAGGGTAATGAAAAACTGTTTTTT	CASSREGNEKLFF
TRBV2	-	-	TRBJ2-6	TGTGCCAGCAGTGAATGGGGGGCTGGGGCCAACGTCCTGACTTTC	CASSEWGAGANVLTF